This T cell receptor beta chain was profiled in a study of cytomegalovirus exposure and HLA in healthy donors (dated by TCRdb to 2017 to 2019). Describing the broader study: An earlier analysis of some 550 of the donors reported 276 Gb of sequence data and 100 million to 140 million unique TCR beta sequences from 150 million to 200 million T cells. High-throughput TCR immunosequencing, statistical association of individual TCRs with disease status, and machine learning were combined to predict cytomegalovirus infection status. In a later genetic analysis, genome-wide SNP genotypes for 398 of the 666 donors were used, and that subset was treated as a discovery cohort. The number of typed donors differed by locus: about 629-630 for A, B, C, DRB1 and DQB1; approximately 520 for DQA1; some 610 for DPA1; and some 470 for DPB1. Around 320 gigabases of sequencing data and 70 million to 85 million unique TCR sequences were included in an early release covering several hundred HLA-typed donors. The genetic ancestry cluster associated with self-reported Caucasian donors included over 65% of the 398 genotyped donors. Donor age, sex, ethnicity and CMV serostatus were compiled alongside the repertoire data. The T cell repertoires of under 700 subjects were profiled by immunosequencing and related to cytomegalovirus serostatus. Class I and class II HLA loci were covered by the typing at four-digit resolution. The study aimed to test whether cataloging public T cell receptors could reveal signatures of past pathogen exposure. Four to six DR-DQ haplotypes were handled as single units for association and clustering, since linkage in the cohort was strong. A later analysis re-examined previously published TCR beta repertoires from more than 650 donors and added high-resolution HLA genotyping to investigate patterns of TCR occurrence. A separate validation cohort of roughly 120 different subjects was used in addition to the roughly 700-subject first cohort. Rather than drawing on any new phenotypic data, the later analysis identified candidate immune exposures from TCR beta sequences and the way those sequences occurred across donors. In an earlier analysis of 587 of the donors, high-throughput TCR beta sequencing was used to judge whether each TCR beta V gene segment behaved as functional or pseudogenic. All discovery cohort repertoires had been generated using a single sequencing platform. On average, roughly 200,000 unique TCR beta nucleotide sequences were sequenced per donor among some 430 genotyped donors of the cohort, with 15% to 20% of those sequences being non-productive.

CDR3 length: 14 amino acids, cysteine to phenylalanine. This entry keeps only the CDR3 DNA: 42 bases, framed from base 1. V lost 10 bases and J lost 5 bases; the stretch between them is 19 bases long. CDR1 is given as SGHTA and CDR2 as FQGNSA, both from the germline V gene. Worth noting for this clone: Its recognized antigen is unknown. No base qualities exist here, and no much larger clone lies one base off it.

The cohort comprised some 700 healthy bone marrow donors. All cohort members were sampled while nominally healthy, although unrecorded immune exposures were likely present. The donor was CMV seropositive and was included in the group of 250 to 300 seropositive cohort members. Each donor provided a peripheral blood sample, and peripheral blood mononuclear cells were used for TCR beta sequencing. The Qiagen DNeasy Blood Extraction Kit was used to extract genomic DNA from the blood cell samples. The study at large found these results: The classifier was reported to diagnose cytomegalovirus status with high specificity and sensitivity in both the original cohort and the validation cohort. In vitro tests confirmed that a few of the cytomegalovirus-associated TCR beta chains recognize cytomegalovirus antigens. A later genetic analysis associated a missense DCLRE1C variant with V-gene and J-gene trimming of TCR beta chains, and an independent cohort replicated the association. The earlier analysis of some 560 of the donors excluded 15 to 20 rarely observed V segments, including chromosome 9 orphons, because counts were too low. This cohort had only TCR beta chains sequenced, and the lack of alpha or paired-chain data limited which features could be detected. A later analysis found that TCR association rates varied across HLA loci, with DRB1 alleles showing the most associated TCRs and HLA-C alleles the fewest. Because some donors lacked HLA typing at each locus, the association tests relied only on the typed subset. In a later analysis, several top co-occurrence clusters were reported to appear linked to parvovirus B19, influenza, CMV and Epstein-Barr virus. Specific HLA alleles were associated with 15,000 to 20,000 TCR beta sequences at a false discovery rate of 0.05 in a later analysis. It was suggested by the authors that the approach could potentially be generalized to other disease states and immunological phenotypes. When HLA alleles, especially DR and DQ, strongly co-occurred, TCR associations were difficult to assign to individual alleles. Most CMV-associated TCR beta chains appeared to be HLA-restricted in a later analysis, and the HLA associations seemed to be driven largely by CMV exposure. A further reported finding was that TCR beta sequences accurately predicted the HLA-A and HLA-B alleles for most subjects in the first cohort. According to a later genetic analysis, donors in an Asian-associated ancestry cluster had fewer N-insertions in productive TCRs than the approximately 650-donor mean. Most TCR sequences were seen in very few donors, while some public TCRs were found in many individuals. In a later analysis, HLA-associated TCR beta chains were found to be more clonally expanded and to have lower generation probabilities than equally common non-associated chains. Immune exposure information for the cohort was limited to CMV serostatus. In the study, 164 TCR beta chains were listed as associated with cytomegalovirus. Some IMGT-functional V segments, including TRBV6-2 and TRBV6-3, could not be told apart with the 87-base-pair reads, so those segments were excluded. A cluster of highly shared sequence variants was judged likely to be a technical artifact of the sequencing pipeline. Roughly uniform sequencing depth across donors was assumed in presence/absence analyses, although this assumption may not hold. Linkage disequilibrium might explain the correlated functional status among segregating V segments, but an unknown experimental factor could not be ruled out. In an earlier analysis of approximately 590 of the donors, most TCR beta V segments were observed in productive rearrangements about 90% or about 30% of the time, broadly matching IMGT annotations.

Library preparation used the immunoSEQ multiplex PCR assay. For the multiplex PCR, a mixture combining 60 forward primers for TCR Vbeta segments and 13 reverse primers for TCR Jbeta segments was used. The CDR3 region of rearranged TCR beta genes was amplified from genomic DNA by a multiplex PCR assay. The amplified TCR beta libraries were sequenced on the Illumina HiSeq System as 87-base-pair reads. In the authors' own workflow: A later analysis counted about 80 million unique TCR beta chains across the approximately 700 repertoires, and 10 million to 11 million of these chains were shared by at least two donors. Raw reads were error-corrected and collapsed into unique sequences with a nearest-neighbor algorithm that merged closely related sequences to remove PCR and sequencing errors. Alignment of CDR3 sequences to IMGT reference sequences was used to assign V, D and J gene segments. For a sequence to be retained, a match of at least six nucleotides was required to both a V gene segment and a J gene segment. Rearrangements were called productive when the CDR3 lacked stop codons and stayed in frame with V and J; all others were non-productive. Following IMGT convention, CDR3 was defined as the stretch from the second conserved V-encoded cysteine up to the conserved J-encoded phenylalanine. The earlier analysis of 450 to 750 of the donors excluded any sequence lacking an unambiguous match to a single V gene segment. In an earlier analysis of 587 of the donors, a V segment was called functional when productive rearrangements were above 56.7%, and segregating when the standard deviation between donors exceeded 5%. A statistical classification framework was built for diagnosing cytomegalovirus status from the catalog of TCR beta chain sequences. A later analysis assigned V and J genes by comparing TCR nucleotide sequences with IMGT/GENE-DB human TR gene sequences. A later analysis assigned CDR3 sequences and most-parsimonious VDJ recombination scenarios with the TCRdist pipeline. A later analysis defined each TCR beta chain by its CDR3 amino acid sequence plus V-gene family, and excluded reads lacking a unique V-gene family. To address suspected cross-contamination and a sequencing artifact, a later analysis removed over 500 highly shared, low-generation-probability nucleotide sequences. In a later analysis, a clonal expansion index was calculated for each public chain from normalized within-repertoire ranks of inferred template counts. In a later analysis, generation probabilities were computed using a VDJ recombination model fitted to out-of-frame rearrangements, and the results were checked against IGoR. Hypergeometric tests were used in a later analysis to score TCR-TCR, TCR-HLA and TCR-CMV co-occurrence, with a repertoire-size bias correction applied to the TCR pairs. False discovery rates were estimated in a later analysis by permuting HLA or CMV assignments 20 times. In a later analysis, co-occurring TCRs were grouped using DBSCAN, and TCRdist sequence similarity was added for clustering within HLA-allele-positive subsets. Repertoires with fewer than 30,000 or more than 120,000 public chains were left out of co-occurrence clustering, as were about 5 repertoires with anomalous nucleotide sharing. Here the immuneACCESS table is served through TCRdb, limited to in-frame sequences with V and J called. Missing clones are a known gap in these copies; in checked studies unresolved V genes cover under half, and the rest lacks a known reason. That table is the source of V, J and clone size, and D and trimming were worked out from the DNA. The sample contains about 140,000 clones, approximately 80% of them found a single time. Over 8.5% of the sample goes to the ten largest clones.

Material for sequencing was PBMCs. The chain joins TRBV7-2 to TRBJ2-3, and TRBD2 may be the D gene, going by 7 matching bases. The receptor's source is a woman aged 45-65 years in good health and CMV-seropositive. CDR3 reads: CATHWGGVGDTQYF. The DNA sequence is as follows: TGTGCCACTCACTGGGGGGGCGTTGGAGATACGCAGTATTTT.